The 20 T cell receptor beta chains in this list originate from one sample, sequenced in a study of blood T cells in healthy people across ages. Alongside a J-beta primer mix, a sample-barcoded 5' primer served in a second PCR lasting roughly 6 to 12 cycles. TCRdb independently ran MiXCR on the 5' RACE reads; one entry per CDR3 protein. The data hold hundreds of thousands of distinct CDR3 sequences, with around half observed a single time. The sample taken for sequencing was blood. These receptors all come from an older woman in good health.

The chain recombines TRBV20-1 with TRBJ2-1; 8 nucleotides agree with TRBD2. V lost 7 bases to trimming and J lost 7 bases; unmatched junction nucleotides: 15. The V gene's germline CDR1 is DFQATT and CDR2 SNEGSKA (reference sequence). This CDR3 comprises 15 residues. The CDR3 nucleotides are TGCAGTGACAAAAGCGGGAGCGGATTGGGGAATGAGCAGTTCTTC. This sequence encodes CSDKSGSGLGNEQFF.

The chain recombines TRBV20-1 with TRBJ1-1; tentative D call: TRBD1 (6 bases). Germline V lookup: CDR1 DFQATT, CDR2 SNEGSKA (reference sequence). The V and J ends lost 3 bases and 3 bases respectively, with 14 bases between them. This CDR3 region has 14 residues. The CDR3 sequence is CSASQGSGDTEAFF. The CDR3 nucleotides are TGCAGTGCTAGTCAGGGGTCAGGGGACACTGAAGCTTTCTTT.

The chain links TRBV12-3 or TRBV12-4 to TRBJ2-1; D remains ambiguous. The CDR3 has 12 residues. Trimming stripped 6 bases from V and 4 bases from J, with 7 bases between. In DNA form, the CDR3 reads TGTGCCAGCAGGCTCTCATACAATGAGCAGTTCTTC. This gives the protein CASRLSYNEQFF.

The chain employs TRBV7-3 and TRBJ1-2; D gene unclear. The CDR3 loop spans 14 amino acids. CDR1 and CDR2 from the germline V gene are SGHTA and FQGTGA. V lost 5 bases and J lost 1, with 11 bases in between. The CDR3 reads CASSENPSNYGYTF. For the CDR3, the DNA is TGTGCCAGCAGCGAAAACCCCAGTAACTATGGCTACACCTTC.

This clonotype was seen ten or more times. An end of the junction does not agree with germline; a read error may underlie this. The chain couples TRBV5-1 to TRBJ1-2; 11 bases match TRBD1. The CDR3 is 14 amino acids. Germline CDR1 reads SGHRS; CDR2 reads YFSETQ. The CDR3 is CASSLGQGAGGYTF. The CDR3 DNA reads TGTGCCAGCAGTCTCGGACAGGGGGCGGGCGGCTACACCTTC.

This clonotype was seen just once. The chain combines TRBV9 with TRBJ2-4, with D maybe TRBD2 (6 bases). Gene TRBJ2-7 matches the end of the DNA better, so the J call may be wrong. The CDR3 covers 14 residues. Germline V gene lookup returns CDR1 SGDLS and CDR2 YYNGEE. CDR3 loop: CASSVAEGPNEQYF. CDR3 bases: TGTGCCAGCAGCGTAGCGGAGGGACCCAACGAGCAGTACTTC.

V and J are TRBV3-1 and TRBJ2-5, with D unclear. The J call is uncertain, as TRBJ2-7 better fits the DNA end. This CDR3 region has 13 residues. The V gene's germline CDR1 is LGHDT and CDR2 YNNKEL (reference sequence). CDR3 nucleotides: TGTGCCAGCAGCCAAGGTTTGGAGCGCGAGCAGTACTTC. This translates into CASSQGLEREQYF.

This chain connects TRBV27 to TRBJ2-7; TRBD2 aligns across 7 bases. Germline V CDR1 and CDR2: MNHEY, SMNVEV (reference sequence). The J segment lost 0 bases and the V segment lost 7 bases, leaving 9 bases of the junction unmatched. CDR3 length: 15 amino acids. The CDR3 spells CASTGLENPSYEQYF. The CDR3 DNA is TGTGCCAGCACTGGACTAGAAAATCCCTCCTACGAGCAGTACTTC.

This clonotype has only one observation. This chain joins TRBV28 and TRBJ2-1; no clear D gene. Trimming pared 3 bases from V and 5 bases from J, leaving 8 bases between. CDR3 length: 13 residues. CDR1 MDHEN and CDR2 SYDVKM come from the germline V gene. This chain's CDR3 is CASSFYLDNEQFF. Here the CDR3 DNA reads TGTGCCAGCAGTTTCTATCTGGACAATGAGCAGTTCTTC.

The chain employs TRBV29-1 and TRBJ2-2, with D perhaps matching TRBD1 (6 bases). The CDR3 is 14 residues long. Between the trimmed V and J ends, which lost 7 bases and 0 bases, there was a span of 12 bases. CDR1 is SQVTM, CDR2 ANQGSEA, per germline. The CDR3 DNA reads as TGCAGCGCCACAGGGTCGTCGAACACCGGGGAGCTGTTTTTT. Translating gives CSATGSSNTGELFF.

This chain joins TRBV11-2 and TRBJ2-1; D not certain. The CDR3 has 16 amino acids. The V and J ends lost 3 bases and 3 bases respectively, with 15 bases between them. Germline V gene data show CDR1 as SGHAT and CDR2 as FQNNGV. The CDR3 DNA reads TGTGCCAGCAGCTTTCTACTGGGGATTAACTACAATGAGCAGTTCTTC. Its translation is CASSFLLGINYNEQFF.

Comments on this clonotype: With a much larger clone just one base away, this may be a read error. The chain couples TRBV7-8 to TRBJ1-2; D possibly corresponds to TRBD1 (6 bases). Germline CDR1 SGHVS, CDR2 FQNEAQ. CDR3 length: 13 amino acids. V was pared by 5 bases and J by 6 bases, with 13 bases between. DNA of the CDR3: TGTGCCAGCAGCACAGACCACAGGGATGGCTACACCTTC. This encodes CASSTDHRDGYTF. Supplemented by reference TRBV7-8 and TRBJ1-2, the full variable domain reads GAGVSQSPRYKVAKRGQDVALRCDPISGHVSLFWYQQALGQGPEFLTYFQNEAQLDKSGLPSDRFFAERPEGSVSTLKIQRTQQEDSAVYLCASSTDHRDGYTFGSGTRLTVV.

This clonotype has a handful of counts. This chain connects TRBV12-3 or TRBV12-4 to TRBJ2-5, with D uncertain. Deletions cut 7 bases from V and 3 bases from J, with 6 bases between. The CDR3 consists of 11 residues. CDR3 DNA: TGTGCCAGCACCATGAAAGAGACCCAGTACTTC. It is translated as CASTMKETQYF.

The chain couples TRBV24-1 to TRBJ2-1; the D gene is possibly TRBD1 (6 bases). Trimming cost V 4 bases and J 0 bases, with 18 bases left between them. Germline V gene data show CDR1 as KGHDR and CDR2 as SFDVKD. This CDR3 spans 18 amino acids. CDR3 DNA sequence: TGTGCCACCAGTGACCGATTCCAGGGGACAAGCTCCTACAATGAGCAGTTCTTC. It codes for CATSDRFQGTSSYNEQFF.

V and J are TRBV20-1 and TRBJ2-7, with D perhaps matching TRBD1 (5 bases). This CDR3 comprises 12 residues. From germline, CDR1 is DFQATT and CDR2 SNEGSKA (reference sequence). The V gene lost 5 bases and the J gene lost 2 bases, with 10 bases spanning the gap. The CDR3 loop is CSAYSRAYEQYF. In nucleotides, the CDR3 is TGCAGTGCTTACTCCAGGGCCTACGAGCAGTACTTC.

A few counts support this clonotype. The V call is TRBV7-8, the J call TRBJ2-7, with a possible D match to TRBD2 (5 bases). CDR1 and CDR2 (germline): SGHVS, FQNEAQ. Trimming took off 5 bases at V and 3 bases at J, with 11 bases between the two ends. This CDR3 region has 13 residues. CDR3 nucleotide sequence: TGTGCCAGCAGCCCCCGGACTCTCTACGAGCAGTACTTC. This sequence encodes CASSPRTLYEQYF.

Details on this clonotype: A read error may account for a junction end that differs from germline. The rearrangement joins TRBV4-2 to TRBJ2-4; the D is unclear. This CDR3 is built from 15 residues. In germline, CDR1 is LGHNA, CDR2 YNFKEQ. CDR3 residues: CASSQEWITKNIQYF. As DNA, the CDR3 is TGTGCCAGCAGTCAAGAGTGGATAACCAAAAACATTCAGTACTTC.

This clonotype has more than one count but fewer than ten. The chain joins TRBV7-2 to TRBJ2-5; D possibly corresponds to TRBD2 (5 bases). Germline values: CDR1 SGHTA, CDR2 FQGNSA. Trimming pared 2 bases from V and 5 bases from J, leaving 12 bases between. The CDR3 covers 14 residues. The CDR3 coding sequence is TGTGCCAGCAGCTTACGAGGGATTGGGGAGACCCAGTACTTC. Its translation is CASSLRGIGETQYF.

In DNA form, the CDR3 reads TGTGCCAGCTACTTCGAGGACAGGGGGACCTACAATGAGCAGTTCTTC. Encoded protein: CASYFEDRGTYNEQFF. The chain couples TRBV2 to TRBJ2-1; TRBD1 agrees at 10 bases. CDR3 length equals 16 residues. Losses at the gene ends were 8 bases for V and 2 bases for J; bases not matched to a gene: 9. Per germline, CDR1 SNHLY and CDR2 FYNNEI.

A few counts support this clonotype. The V call is TRBV4-3, the J call TRBJ2-1, with a tentative D call TRBD1 (5 bases). From germline, CDR1 is LGHNA and CDR2 YSLEER. The ends were cut back, 4 bases at V and 8 bases at J, with 15 bases in the middle. This CDR3 is 14 amino acids long. The DNA of the CDR3 is TGCGCCAGCAGCCCAGGACAAGCCTCCGATGAGCAGTTCTTC. As protein: CASSPGQASDEQFF.